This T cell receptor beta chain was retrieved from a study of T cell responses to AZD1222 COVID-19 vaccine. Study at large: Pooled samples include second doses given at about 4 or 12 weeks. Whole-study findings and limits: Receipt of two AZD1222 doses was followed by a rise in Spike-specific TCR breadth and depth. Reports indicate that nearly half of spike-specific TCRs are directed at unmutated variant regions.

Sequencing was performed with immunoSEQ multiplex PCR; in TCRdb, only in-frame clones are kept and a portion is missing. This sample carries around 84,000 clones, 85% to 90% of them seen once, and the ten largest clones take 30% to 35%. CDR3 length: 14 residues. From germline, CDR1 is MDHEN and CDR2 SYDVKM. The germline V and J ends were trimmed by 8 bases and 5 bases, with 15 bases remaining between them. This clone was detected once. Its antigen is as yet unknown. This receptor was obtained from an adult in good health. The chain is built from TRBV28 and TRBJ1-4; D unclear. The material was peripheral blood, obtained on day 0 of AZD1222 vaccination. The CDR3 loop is CASRIRVTNEKLFF. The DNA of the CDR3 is TGTGCCAGCCGCATTCGCGTAACCAATGAAAAACTGTTTTTT. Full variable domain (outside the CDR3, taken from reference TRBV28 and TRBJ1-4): DVKVTQSSRYLVKRTGEKVFLECVQDMDHENMFWYRQDPGLGLRLIYFSYDVKMKEKGDIPEGYSVSREKKERFSLILESASTNQTSMYLCASRIRVTNEKLFFGSGTQLSVL.